Shown below are 18 T cell receptor beta chains from a single sample sequenced in a study of cytomegalovirus exposure and HLA in healthy donors. The study ran its PCR with 60 Vbeta and 13 Jbeta primers. Data came from immunoSEQ multiplex PCR; TCRdb stores just in-frame clones and leaves some out. This sample has 55,000 or so clones, with just under 85% found just once. Sequencing input: PBMCs. All receptors come from a man aged 50 to 59 in good health and CMV-seronegative.

V gene TRBV6-5 combines with J gene TRBJ1-6; the match to TRBD1 covers 7 bases. Germline assignment: CDR1 MNHEY and CDR2 SVGAGI. Unmatched junction bases numbered 5, after V lost 5 bases and J lost 4 bases. CDR3 size: 15 residues. The CDR3 loop is CASSRQGGYNSPLHF. CDR3 bases: TGTGCCAGCAGTCGACAGGGAGGTTATAATTCACCCCTCCACTTT.

The chain recombines TRBV13 with TRBJ1-2; D is ambiguous. This CDR3 has 12 amino acids. Germline V CDR1 and CDR2: PRHDT, FYEKMQ (reference sequence). With 2 bases removed from V and 7 bases from J, the gap between germline ends came to 8 bases. The DNA of the CDR3 is TGTGCCAGCAGCTTAAATGAGGTTGGCTACACCTTC. Encoded protein: CASSLNEVGYTF. Based on the CDR3 plus reference TRBV13 and TRBJ1-2, the full variable domain is AAGVIQSPRHLIKEKRETATLKCYPIPRHDTVYWYQQGPGQDPQFLISFYEKMQSDKGSIPDRFSAQQFSDYHSELNMSSLELGDSALYFCASSLNEVGYTFGSGTRLTVV.

V and J are TRBV5-4 and TRBJ2-2, with TRBD1 identical over 9 bases. Germline trimming cut 4 bases from V and 5 bases from J; bases unmatched to any gene: 9. The germline V gene has CDR1 SGHNT and CDR2 YYREEE (reference sequence). This CDR3 contains 16 residues. As DNA, the CDR3 is TGTGCCAGCAGCCCCAAACAGGGGGCGCGAACCGGGGAGCTGTTTTTT. Amino acids: CASSPKQGARTGELFF.

This chain joins TRBV4-2 and TRBJ1-4, with 7 positions matching TRBD1. V dropped 1 base and J dropped 0; count of bases not matched to a gene: 2. The CDR3 has 16 amino acids. CDR1 LGHNA and CDR2 YNFKEQ come from the germline V gene. The chain's CDR3 is CASSQGDSATNEKLFF. In nucleotides, the CDR3 is TGTGCCAGCAGCCAAGGGGACAGTGCAACTAATGAAAAACTGTTTTTT.

V and J are TRBV7-9 and TRBJ1-1; 7 nucleotides agree with TRBD1. The CDR3 spans 14 residues. Unmatched junction bases numbered 4, after V lost 5 bases and J lost 1 base. CDR1 is SEHNR and CDR2 is FQNEAQ in the germline V gene (reference sequence). The chain's CDR3 is CASSQGQENTEAFF. CDR3 sequence (DNA): TGTGCCAGCAGCCAAGGACAGGAGAACACTGAAGCTTTCTTT.

This clone was picked up a small number of times. This chain links TRBV29-1 with TRBJ2-3; D possibly corresponds to TRBD2 (5 bases). This CDR3 spans 12 amino acids. In germline, CDR1 is SQVTM, CDR2 ANQGSEA. Trimming stripped 6 bases from V and 2 bases from J, with 9 bases between. As DNA, the CDR3 is TGCAGCGTCCCCGGACTCACAGATACGCAGTATTTT. Amino acids: CSVPGLTDTQYF.

This clone is a singleton in its sample. This chain connects TRBV4-1 to TRBJ2-3; possibly TRBD1 for D (5 bases). This CDR3 is built from 17 residues. V was clipped by 0 bases and J by 3 bases, with 16 bases between them. CDR1 and CDR2 from the germline V gene are MGHRA and YSYEKL. CDR3 residues: CASSQEAASGLTDTQYF. DNA for the CDR3: TGCGCCAGCAGCCAAGAAGCCGCCTCAGGGCTAACAGATACGCAGTATTTT.

The rearrangement uses TRBV21-1 and TRBJ1-4; TRBD1 is taken as the D call from the table, unchecked against the DNA. TRBV21-1 is flagged as a pseudogene. CDR3 length: 15 residues. The CDR3 DNA reads TGTGCCAGCCCCAGATCGATCAGGGGTGGTGAAAAACTGTTTTTT. Translating it yields CASPRSIRGGEKLFF.

The rearrangement links TRBV7-8 to TRBJ1-4; 7 positions agree with TRBD1. From germline, CDR1 is SGHVS and CDR2 FQNEAQ. The J segment lost 8 bases and the V segment lost 5 bases, leaving 5 bases of the junction unmatched. The CDR3 contains 13 residues. The CDR3 DNA reads TGTGCCAGCAGCGGACGAGGGGGCGAAAAACTGTTTTTT. This codes for CASSGRGGEKLFF.

In DNA, the CDR3 is TGTGCTAGTGGCCAATACAATGAGCAGTTCTTC. It yields the protein CASGQYNEQFF. This rearrangement joins TRBV12-5 to TRBJ2-1; no reliable D call. CDR3 length: 11 residues. V lost 6 bases to trimming and J lost 4 bases, with 4 bases between them. CDR1 is LGHNT, CDR2 FRNRAP, per germline.

The chain has TRBV6-1 and TRBJ1-3; D is uncertain. CDR3 length: 13 residues. In germline, CDR1 is MNHNS, CDR2 SASEGT. Trimming stripped 7 bases from V and 7 bases from J, with 14 bases between. The chain's CDR3 is CASITPVRNTIYF. CDR3 nucleotide sequence: TGTGCCAGCATAACCCCGGTGCGGAACACCATATATTTT.

The chain recombines TRBV7-2 with TRBJ2-4; TRBD1 matches at 8 bases. With 1 base clipped from V and 0 bases from J, the junction kept 2 bases outside the gene matches. The CDR3 has 16 amino acids. The V gene's germline CDR1 is SGHTA and CDR2 FQGNSA. CDR3 bases: TGTGCCAGCAGCTTAGAACAGGGGGTAGCCAAAAACATTCAGTACTTC. Its translation: CASSLEQGVAKNIQYF.

The V and J genes are TRBV29-1 and TRBJ1-2, with a possible D match to TRBD1 (5 bases). Trimming shortened V by 2 bases and J by 1 base, and 11 bases separated the two germline ends. Germline CDR1 is SQVTM and CDR2 is ANQGSEA. This CDR3 region has 14 residues. CDR3 nucleotide sequence: TGCAGCGTTGAAAGGCGGGGGAGTAACTATGGCTACACCTTC. This codes for CSVERRGSNYGYTF.

The CDR3 bases are TGCGCCAGCAGTGAGGGTATGGCCAATCAGCCCCAGCATTTT. The encoded protein is CASSEGMANQPQHF. The genes are TRBV5-1 and TRBJ1-5, with unresolved D. V was cut by 5 bases and J by 3 bases, with 12 bases left in between. The CDR3 is made up of 14 amino acids. The germline V gene has CDR1 SGHRS and CDR2 YFSETQ. Filled out from reference TRBV5-1 and TRBJ1-5, the complete variable domain reads KAGVTQTPRYLIKTRGQQVTLSCSPISGHRSVSWYQQTPGQGLQFLFEYFSETQRNKGNFPGRFSGRQFSNSRSEMNVSTLELGDSALYLCASSEGMANQPQHFGDGTRLSIL.

To note about this clone: A junction boundary mismatches the germline segment, possibly from a read error. Other DNA sequences in this specimen translate into the identical CDR3. This chain uses TRBV19 with TRBJ2-3, with 13 bases lining up with TRBD2. Germline V CDR1 and CDR2: LNHDA, SQIVND (reference sequence). CDR3 size: 16 residues. CDR3 sequence: CASSTTSGGYTDTQYF. CDR3 in DNA: TGTGCCAGTAGCACGACTAGCGGGGGGTACACAGATACGCAGTATTTC.

The V gene is TRBV5-4, the J gene TRBJ2-3; 8 nucleotides match TRBD2. The CDR3 spans 17 residues. Germline V gives CDR1 SGHNT, CDR2 YYREEE (reference sequence). The junction had 6 bases not matched to a gene; V was cut back by 0 bases and J by 0 bases. CDR3 DNA sequence: TGTGCCAGCAGCTTGGCCGAGATAGCGGGGAGCACAGATACGCAGTATTTT. It codes for CASSLAEIAGSTDTQYF.

The chain carries TRBV7-3 and TRBJ2-3, with 12 bases aligning to TRBD2. V was clipped by 2 bases and J by 4 bases; unmatched bases: 13. The CDR3 loop spans 19 amino acids. Germline CDR1 reads SGHTA; CDR2 reads FQGTGA. CDR3 sequence (DNA): TGTGCCAGCAGCTTACGAGGTCTGTCTAGCGGGGGGGCATCAGATACGCAGTATTTT. Its translation: CASSLRGLSSGGASDTQYF.

A few counts support this clone. The genes are TRBV15 and TRBJ2-1, with TRBD1 identical over 9 bases. Trimming at V came to 1 base and at J to 8 bases, leaving 9 bases not matched to a gene. The CDR3 has 16 residues. Per germline, CDR1 LNHNV and CDR2 YYDKDF (reference sequence). DNA for the CDR3: TGTGCCACCAGCAGAGGTGGGACAGGGAATAGGGATGAGCAGTTCTTC. It encodes CATSRGGTGNRDEQFF. The variable domain in full, completed from reference TRBV15 and TRBJ2-1, reads DAMVIQNPRYQVTQFGKPVTLSCSQTLNHNVMYWYQQKSSQAPKLLFHYYDKDFNNEADTPDNFQSRRPNTSFCFLDIRSPGLGDTAMYLCATSRGGTGNRDEQFFGPGTRLTVL.